This T cell receptor beta chain was observed in a study of blood T cell repertoires in COVID-19. Across the study: The study drew acute and convalescent COVID-19 samples from the United States, Italy and Spain. From T cells, B-cell-depleted T cells, or PBMCs came the material, which was cDNA or gDNA.

Under the authors' procedure: Nucleated cell number was recorded as an estimate derived from reference gene primer amplification. TCRdb's copy holds only in-frame clones and misses some; the assay was immunoSEQ multiplex PCR. For V, J and clone size, that table is used; D and trimming come from the DNA. The sample has about 260,000 clones; approximately 86% are singletons. The Seattle patients, enrolled during active infection, were followed longitudinally. The CDR3 is 13 amino acids. Germline assignment: CDR1 MNHEY and CDR2 SMNVEV (reference sequence). Trimming took 0 bases from V and 6 from J, leaving 5 bases between them.

This receptor was identified in a woman between 55 and 75 years old with COVID-19, enrolled during active disease. This chain links TRBV27 with TRBJ2-2; D is uncertain. Specimen: peripheral blood. The CDR3, as DNA: TGTGCCAGCAGTTTATCCCTCCCCGGGGAGCTGTTTTTT. This gives the protein CASSLSLPGELFF.